Shown below are 11 T cell receptor beta chains from a single sample sequenced in a study of cytomegalovirus exposure and HLA in healthy donors. Vbeta (60) and Jbeta (13) primers were used in the PCR. Clones were read by immunoSEQ multiplex PCR, and TCRdb kept only the in-frame ones, dropping some. In the table there are about 160,000 clones, around 74% of which are singletons. The sequenced material came from PBMCs. Receptors were obtained from a female donor in good health and CMV-seronegative.

The rearrangement joins TRBV9 to TRBJ1-4; perhaps TRBD1 as D (5 bases). The CDR3 sequence is 16 residues long. Trimming took off 3 bases at V and 8 bases at J, with 20 bases between the two ends. Germline CDR1 SGDLS, CDR2 YYNGEE. The CDR3 here is CASSGDGPQAGEKLFF. The DNA of the CDR3 is TGTGCCAGCAGCGGGGACGGACCGCAGGCGGGGGAAAAACTGTTTTTT.

V is TRBV7-9 and J is TRBJ1-6, with D uncertain. Trimming removed 1 base from V and 10 bases from J, with 11 bases in between. The germline V gene encodes CDR1 SEHNR and CDR2 FQNEAQ (reference sequence). The CDR3 contains 14 residues. The DNA for the CDR3 is TGTGCCAGCAGCTTAGTTTTGGGGAGATCACCCCTCCACTTT. Protein sequence: CASSLVLGRSPLHF.

This clone rates as large. V gene TRBV25-1 combines with J gene TRBJ1-1; no clear D. CDR1 is MGHDK and CDR2 is SYGVNS in the germline V gene. The CDR3 extends over 11 amino acids. V was pared by 3 bases and J by 6 bases, with 5 bases between. The CDR3 DNA is TGTGCCAGCAGTGACCCTTCTGAAGCTTTCTTT. Translating gives CASSDPSEAFF.

This clone has just a few counts. The chain uses TRBV5-1 and TRBJ2-7, with D maybe TRBD1 (5 bases). This CDR3 is 14 amino acids long. V shed 0 bases and J shed 1 base, with 8 bases lying between them. Per the germline V gene, CDR1 is SGHRS and CDR2 is YFSETQ. The DNA of the CDR3 is TGCGCCAGCAGCTTGGTGACAGTTTCCTACGAGCAGTACTTC. It is translated as CASSLVTVSYEQYF.

This chain uses TRBV2 with TRBJ1-3, with a weak D call TRBD1 (5 bases). The germline V gene has CDR1 SNHLY and CDR2 FYNNEI. The CDR3 totals 15 residues. Trimming cost V 10 bases and J 0 bases, with 16 bases left between them. The CDR3 sequence: CAILTGSLSGNTIYF. CDR3 nucleotide sequence: TGTGCCATCTTAACAGGTTCGCTCTCTGGAAACACCATATATTTT.

This clone was recorded a few times. The V call is TRBV7-7, the J call TRBJ1-1; D call uncertain. The CDR3 spans 13 residues. With 3 bases removed from V and 1 base from J, the gap between germline ends came to 6 bases. In germline, CDR1 is SSHAT, CDR2 FNYEAQ (reference sequence). The CDR3 region is CASSFQENTEAFF. The CDR3 bases are TGTGCCAGCAGCTTCCAGGAGAACACTGAAGCTTTCTTT.

V is TRBV7-9 and J is TRBJ2-3; 11 bases align to TRBD1. Germline trimming cut 5 bases from V and 5 bases from J; bases unmatched to any gene: 12. The CDR3 length is 17 residues. CDR1 SEHNR and CDR2 FQNEAQ come from the germline V gene (reference sequence). CDR3 protein: CASSAALGQGAGDTQYF. The CDR3 DNA reads TGTGCCAGCAGCGCAGCCCTCGGACAGGGGGCGGGAGATACGCAGTATTTT.

This clone was detected only a few times. V is TRBV14 and J is TRBJ1-1, with D possibly TRBD1 on 6 matching bases. Germline loops: CDR1 SGHDN, CDR2 FVKESK. V was cut by 0 bases and J by 0 bases, with 11 bases left in between. The CDR3 contains 16 residues. CDR3 amino acids: CASSQDTGHLNTEAFF. As DNA, the CDR3 is TGTGCCAGCAGCCAAGATACGGGACACTTGAACACTGAAGCTTTCTTT.

V is TRBV7-9 and J is TRBJ2-1, with D perhaps matching TRBD1 (5 bases). The CDR3 consists of 14 residues. In germline, CDR1 is SEHNR, CDR2 FQNEAQ (reference sequence). The V and J ends lost 1 base and 4 bases respectively, with 8 bases between them. CDR3 coding DNA: TGTGCCAGCAGCTTAGGGACACTTTACAATGAGCAGTTCTTC. This sequence encodes CASSLGTLYNEQFF.

The rearrangement joins TRBV14 to TRBJ1-6; D unclear. The V gene's germline CDR1 is SGHDN and CDR2 FVKESK. The CDR3 extends over 15 amino acids. V was trimmed by 2 bases and J by 10 bases, leaving 15 bases between them. CDR3 in DNA: TGTGCCAGCAGCCAAAACCGAGGATATGGGTCACCCCTCCACTTT. The encoded protein is CASSQNRGYGSPLHF.

The chain has TRBV6-1 and TRBJ1-2; D is uncertain. Germline loops: CDR1 MNHNS, CDR2 SASEGT. The CDR3 is made up of 14 amino acids. The V and J ends lost 0 bases and 2 bases respectively, with 7 bases between them. This CDR3 reads CASSEAHRNYGYTF. CDR3 DNA: TGTGCCAGCAGTGAAGCTCACAGAAACTATGGCTACACCTTC.